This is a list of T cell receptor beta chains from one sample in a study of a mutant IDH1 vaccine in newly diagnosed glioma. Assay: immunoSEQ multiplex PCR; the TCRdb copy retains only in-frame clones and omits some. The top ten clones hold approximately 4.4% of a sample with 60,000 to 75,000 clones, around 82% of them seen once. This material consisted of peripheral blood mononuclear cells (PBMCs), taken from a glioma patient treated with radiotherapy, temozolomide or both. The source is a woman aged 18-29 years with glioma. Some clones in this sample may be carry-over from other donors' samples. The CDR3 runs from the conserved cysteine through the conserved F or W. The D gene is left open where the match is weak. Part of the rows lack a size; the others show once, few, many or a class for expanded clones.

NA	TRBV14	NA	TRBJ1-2	TGTGCCAGCAGCCAAGATCGGGACCGGAGGGGCTACACCTTC	CASSQDRDRRGYTF
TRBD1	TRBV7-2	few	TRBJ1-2	TGTGCCAGCAGGCGACAGGGGGAACTTGGTAAAAATGGCTACACCTTC	CASRRQGELGKNGYTF
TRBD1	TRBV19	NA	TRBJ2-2	TGTGCCAGTAGTGGGGGACAGGGGGCCGGGGAGCTGTTTTTT	CASSGGQGAGELFF
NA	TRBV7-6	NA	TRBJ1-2	TGTGCCAGCAGCCAGGGCGTACACGGGCCTAACTATGGCTACACCTTC	CASSQGVHGPNYGYTF
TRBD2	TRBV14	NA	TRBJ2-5	TGTGCCAGCAGCCACCCGACTAGCGGGAGTTGGGGCCAAGAGACCCAGTACTTC	CASSHPTSGSWGQETQYF
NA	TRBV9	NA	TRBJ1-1	TGTGCCAGCGCGGCGGGGGGTGAGGGCACTGAAGCTTTCTTT	CASAAGGEGTEAFF
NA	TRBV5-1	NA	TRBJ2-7	TGCGCCAGCAGCGGGGGGTACAGGAGCTACGAGCAGTACTTC	CASSGGYRSYEQYF
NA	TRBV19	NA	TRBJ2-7	TGTGCCAGTAGACTAGCCGGGGTGAGGGAGCAGTACTTC	CASRLAGVREQYF
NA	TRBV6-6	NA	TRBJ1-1	TGTGCCAGCAGCTCTTTAGAAGCTTTCTTT	CASSSLEAFF
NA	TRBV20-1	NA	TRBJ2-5	TGCAGTGCTCTGTACCAAGAGACCCAGTACTTC	CSALYQETQYF
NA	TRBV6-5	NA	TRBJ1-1	TGTGCCAGCAGTTACGGGTCTGAAGCTTTCTTT	CASSYGSEAFF
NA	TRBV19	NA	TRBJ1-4	TGTGCCAGTAGCTTGCGGGGGCCAGATGAAAAACTGTTTTTT	CASSLRGPDEKLFF
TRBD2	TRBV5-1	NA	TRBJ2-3	TGCGCCAGCAGCCCTGACCTCCGACTAGCCACAGATACGCAGTATTTT	CASSPDLRLATDTQYF
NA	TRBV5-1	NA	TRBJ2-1	TGCGCCAGCAGCGTTGGGACGGCGGGTCCCTACAATGAGCAGTTCTTC	CASSVGTAGPYNEQFF
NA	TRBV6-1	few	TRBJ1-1	TGTGCCAGCCGGGACCGAGCGTTCACTGAAGCTTTCTTT	CASRDRAFTEAFF
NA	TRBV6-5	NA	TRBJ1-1	TGTGCCAGCAGTTCCCTGGGGGGTTACACTGAAGCTTTCTTT	CASSSLGGYTEAFF
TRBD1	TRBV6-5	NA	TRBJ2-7	TGTGCCAGCAGCTACAGGGGAGCCTACGAGCAGTACTTC	CASSYRGAYEQYF
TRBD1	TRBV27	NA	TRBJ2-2	TGTGCCAGCAGTCCGGGGACAGGGAAGAACACCGGGGAGCTGTTTTTT	CASSPGTGKNTGELFF
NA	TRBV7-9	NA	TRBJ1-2	TGTGCCAGCAGCTTCTCGGAGTTCTATGGCTACACCTTC	CASSFSEFYGYTF
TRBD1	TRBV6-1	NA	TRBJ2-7	TGTGCCAGCAGGGGGGACAGGACTAAAAACGAGCAGTACTTC	CASRGDRTKNEQYF
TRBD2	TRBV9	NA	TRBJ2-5	TGTGCCAGCAGTCCTAGCGGGGGGGGACGAGAGACCCAGTACTTC	CASSPSGGGRETQYF
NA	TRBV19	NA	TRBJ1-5	TGTGCCAGTAGTGCACAGGGTTGGGGCAATCAGCCCCAGCATTTT	CASSAQGWGNQPQHF
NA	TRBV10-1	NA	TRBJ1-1	TGCGCCAGCAGGGAAATTCAGGCGAACACTGAAGCTTTCTTT	CASREIQANTEAFF
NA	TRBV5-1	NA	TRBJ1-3	TGCGCCAGCAGCTTGGGGCAGCCTGGAAACACCATATATTTT	CASSLGQPGNTIYF
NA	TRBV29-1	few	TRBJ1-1	TGCAGCGGTAGTCCGGGACCTAGGGAAGCTTTCTTT	CSGSPGPREAFF
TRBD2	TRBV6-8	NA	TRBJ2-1	TGTGCCAGCAGTTACGGGACTAGCGGGAGGGGGTACAATGAGCAGTTCTTC	CASSYGTSGRGYNEQFF
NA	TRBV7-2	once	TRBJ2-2	TGTGCCAGCAGCTTAGGAGCTAGCACAGGGGAGCTGTTTTTT	CASSLGASTGELFF
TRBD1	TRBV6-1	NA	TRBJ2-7	TGTGCCAGCTCTTCACAGGGGGCCCACGAGCAGTACTTC	CASSSQGAHEQYF
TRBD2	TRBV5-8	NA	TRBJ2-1	TGTGCCAGCAGCCGACTAGCGGGAGCGGTTAATGAGCAGTTCTTC	CASSRLAGAVNEQFF
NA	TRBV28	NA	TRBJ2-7	TGTGCCAGCAGTCGGACAGGGAGGGGCGAGCAGTACTTC	CASSRTGRGEQYF
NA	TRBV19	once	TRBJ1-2	TGTGCCAGTAGTATGAGCCCCCCCGATCTTTCCTATGGCTACACCTTC	CASSMSPPDLSYGYTF
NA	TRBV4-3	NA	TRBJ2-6	TGCGCCAGCAGCCATTCTTACCCGGCTGGGGCCAACGTCCTGACTTTC	CASSHSYPAGANVLTF
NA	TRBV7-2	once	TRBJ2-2	TGTGCCAGCAGATACAATGACCCATACTGGAACACCGGGGAGCTGTTTTTT	CASRYNDPYWNTGELFF
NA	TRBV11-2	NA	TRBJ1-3	TGTGCCAGCAGCTCGGGGGGGCTCGGCTCTGGAAACACCATATATTTT	CASSSGGLGSGNTIYF
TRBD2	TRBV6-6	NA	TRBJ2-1	TGTGCCAGCAGTTACCGCGGACTAGCGGGGAACAATGAGCAGTTCTTC	CASSYRGLAGNNEQFF
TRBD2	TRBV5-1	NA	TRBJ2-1	TGCGCCAGCAGCCTACGGACTAGCGATAATGAGCAGTTCTTC	CASSLRTSDNEQFF
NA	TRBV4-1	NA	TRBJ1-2	TGCGCCAGCAGCCAAGATCAGGGCAGTTTCGTTTATGGCTACACCTTC	CASSQDQGSFVYGYTF
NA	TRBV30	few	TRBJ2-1	TGTGCCTGGAGCCATTTGAATGAGCAGTTCTTC	CAWSHLNEQFF
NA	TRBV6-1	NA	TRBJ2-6	TGTGCCAGCAGTGAAGGGGACTCTGGGGCCAACGTCCTGACTTTC	CASSEGDSGANVLTF
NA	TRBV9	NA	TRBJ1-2	TGTGCCAGCAGCGGATCGACAGGCCCCTATGGCTACACCTTC	CASSGSTGPYGYTF
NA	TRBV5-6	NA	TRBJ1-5	TGTGCCAGCAGCTCAGACCCTGATCAGCCCCAGCATTTT	CASSSDPDQPQHF
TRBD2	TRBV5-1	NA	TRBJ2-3	TGCGCCAGCAGCCTCGGGGGGTTGGAGGCAGATACGCAGTATTTT	CASSLGGLEADTQYF
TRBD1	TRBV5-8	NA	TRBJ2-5	TGTGCCAGCAGCAGGGGGGACAGGGGGCAAGAGACCCAGTACTTC	CASSRGDRGQETQYF
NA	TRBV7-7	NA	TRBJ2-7	TGTGCTAGCAGCTTAACGGCGGGCTACGAGCAGTACTTC	CASSLTAGYEQYF
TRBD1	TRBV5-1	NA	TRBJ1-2	TGCGCCAGCAGCACCGGACAGGGCGGGGTGGTGTATGGCTACACCTTC	CASSTGQGGVVYGYTF
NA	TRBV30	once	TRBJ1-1	TGTGCCTGGAGTACCCGTCGGGGTGTCACTGAAGCTTTCTTT	CAWSTRRGVTEAFF
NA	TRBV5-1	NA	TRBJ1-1	TGCGCCAGCAGCTCGACCGGGACATCAGGCACTGAAGCTTTCTTT	CASSSTGTSGTEAFF
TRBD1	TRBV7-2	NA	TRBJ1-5	TGTGCCAGCAGCTTAGTGGGGACAGGGGTTCAGCCCCAGCATTTT	CASSLVGTGVQPQHF
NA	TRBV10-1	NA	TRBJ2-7	TGCGCCAGCAGTGAGTCGTTGATAGACGAGCAGTACTTC	CASSESLIDEQYF
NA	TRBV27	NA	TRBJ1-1	TGTGCCACCAGCAGGGGATCGGAAGCTTTCTTT	CATSRGSEAFF
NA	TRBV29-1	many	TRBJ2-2	TGCAGCGTCGCAGGATCCGGGGAGCTGTTTTTT	CSVAGSGELFF
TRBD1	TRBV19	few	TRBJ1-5	TGTGCCAGTAGTAGAGACAGGGGAACTCAGCCCCAGCATTTT	CASSRDRGTQPQHF
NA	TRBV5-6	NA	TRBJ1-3	TGTGCCAGCAGCTTGGCAGGTTACCCCTCTGGAAACACCATATATTTT	CASSLAGYPSGNTIYF